Following are 16 T cell receptor beta chains from one sample sequenced in a study of T cell responses to AZD1222 COVID-19 vaccine. Here immunoSEQ multiplex PCR was the method, and the copy in TCRdb shows in-frame clones only, minus some. The sample has about 100,000 clones, 92% seen once. Sample: peripheral blood, taken 28 days after the second AZD1222 dose. The receptors here all came from an adult who received the AZD1222 COVID-19 vaccine.

The chain couples TRBV5-4 to TRBJ2-3; D is uncertain. Trimming took 0 bases from V and 0 from J, leaving 11 bases between them. The CDR3 is 16 residues long. Germline-derived CDR1 and CDR2 are SGHNT and YYREEE (reference sequence). The CDR3 spells CASSLAATDSTDTQYF. CDR3 coding DNA: TGTGCCAGCAGCTTGGCTGCAACAGATAGCACAGATACGCAGTATTTT.

The chain combines TRBV19 with TRBJ1-5; 8 nucleotides align to TRBD1. Germline CDR1 LNHDA, CDR2 SQIVND (reference sequence). Germline trimming cut 2 bases from V and 6 bases from J; bases unmatched to any gene: 24. This CDR3 has 21 amino acids. CDR3 nucleotides: TGTGCCAGTAGTATATATTTACCACGACAGGGGATGTCGAGGACGGGTCAGCCCCAGCATTTT. It translates to CASSIYLPRQGMSRTGQPQHF.

The chain joins TRBV11-3 to TRBJ1-6; 9 nucleotides agree with TRBD1. This CDR3 comprises 16 residues. Looked up from germline, CDR1 is SGHNT and CDR2 is YENEEA. V gave up 2 bases and J gave up 6 bases; unmatched junction bases: 5. The CDR3 region has the DNA TGTGCCAGCAGCTTACGGACGGGACAGGGTAATTCACCCCTCCACTTT. This codes for CASSLRTGQGNSPLHF.

This clone counts as large. The gene calls are TRBV5-1 and TRBJ1-1; tentative D call: TRBD1 (6 bases). CDR3 length equals 18 residues. The V end lost 0 bases, the J end lost 2 bases, and 20 bases lay between the germline ends. Germline V lookup: CDR1 SGHRS, CDR2 YFSETQ. Here the CDR3 DNA reads TGCGCCAGCAGCTTGGTACCCCCGCTTGGGGGGCGTAACACTGAAGCTTTCTTT. Its translation is CASSLVPPLGGRNTEAFF. Full variable domain (rest looked up from reference TRBV5-1 and TRBJ1-1): KAGVTQTPRYLIKTRGQQVTLSCSPISGHRSVSWYQQTPGQGLQFLFEYFSETQRNKGNFPGRFSGRQFSNSRSEMNVSTLELGDSALYLCASSLVPPLGGRNTEAFFGQGTRLTVV.

The gene calls are TRBV4-2 and TRBJ1-5; D might be TRBD1 (5 bases). The CDR3 has 14 amino acids. The germline V gene has CDR1 LGHNA and CDR2 YNFKEQ. The V and J ends lost 2 bases and 5 bases respectively, with 10 bases between them. The chain's CDR3 is CASSQSRDDQPQHF. The CDR3 DNA sequence: TGTGCCAGCAGCCAAAGCAGGGACGATCAGCCCCAGCATTTT.

This clone was found a few times. This chain uses TRBV2 with TRBJ2-2; D may match TRBD1 or TRBD2 (5 bases each). The CDR3 length is 17 residues. The V end lost 2 bases, the J end lost 4 bases, and 17 bases lay between the germline ends. In germline, CDR1 is SNHLY, CDR2 FYNNEI. The CDR3 sequence: CASSEPWTSGLTGELFF. DNA of the CDR3: TGTGCCAGCAGTGAACCTTGGACATCCGGACTCACCGGGGAGCTGTTTTTT.

The chain employs TRBV19 and TRBJ1-2, with D tentatively TRBD1 (5 bases). Germline CDR1 LNHDA, CDR2 SQIVND (reference sequence). V was trimmed by 5 bases and J by 4 bases, leaving 11 bases between them. CDR3 length: 13 residues. The CDR3 nucleotides are TGTGCCAGTAGTCCCAGGGACGGCTATGGCTACACCTTC. Translation gives CASSPRDGYGYTF. Drawing the rest from reference TRBV19 and TRBJ1-2, the complete variable domain is DGGITQSPKYLFRKEGQNVTLSCEQNLNHDAMYWYRQDPGQGLRLIYYSQIVNDFQKGDIAEGYSVSREKKESFPLTVTSAQKNPTAFYLCASSPRDGYGYTFGSGTRLTVV.

In this sample, this clone turned up a few times. The J gene is TRBJ2-7, the V gene TRBV5-5; TRBD2 aligns across 10 bases. Losses at the gene ends were 2 bases for V and 6 bases for J; bases not matched to a gene: 11. Germline CDR1 reads SGHKS; CDR2 reads YYEKEE (reference sequence). The CDR3 is 16 amino acids. CDR3 loop: CASSFDPSGRPSEQYF. CDR3 DNA sequence: TGTGCCAGCAGCTTCGATCCTAGCGGGAGACCCAGCGAGCAGTACTTC.

V is TRBV5-6 and J is TRBJ2-1; 9 bases agree with TRBD1. The CDR3 sequence is 14 residues long. Germline CDR1 is SGHDT and CDR2 is YYEEEE. V shed 9 bases and J 3 bases; nucleotides not matched to a gene: 7. The CDR3 loop is CATAPGQGYNEQFF. The DNA for the CDR3 is TGTGCCACCGCCCCGGGACAGGGCTACAATGAGCAGTTCTTC.

The chain combines TRBV14 with TRBJ2-7; 8 nucleotides agree with TRBD1. CDR1 and CDR2 from the germline V gene are SGHDN and FVKESK. The CDR3 is 14 residues long. V was clipped by 4 bases and J by 4 bases; unmatched bases: 6. This chain's CDR3 is CASSRTGLFYEQYF. CDR3 nucleotide sequence: TGTGCCAGCAGCCGGACAGGGTTATTTTACGAGCAGTACTTC.

This clone was recorded once. At one end the junction does not follow the germline gene, possibly because of a read error. The chain's CDR3 is CSAESQGDTTRYEQYF. The DNA of the CDR3 is TGCAGCGCTGAATCCCAGGGGGACACCACAAGATACGAGCAGTACTTC. The gene calls are TRBV29-1 and TRBJ2-7; 7 bases line up with TRBD1. CDR1 is SQVTM and CDR2 is ANQGSEA in the germline V gene. The CDR3 sequence is 16 residues long.

The CDR3 reads CASSPAGTFLHF. The CDR3 DNA reads as TGTGCCAGTAGCCCCGCGGGTACTTTCCTCCACTTT. V usage is TRBV19 and J usage is TRBJ1-6; no firm D call. Looked up from germline, CDR1 is LNHDA and CDR2 is SQIVND (reference sequence). Trimming removed 6 bases at V and 15 bases at J, with 15 bases between. The CDR3 length is 12 residues.

Only one count was recorded for this clone. The chain carries TRBV4-1 and TRBJ2-6; 8 bases are a match to TRBD1. V lost 0 bases and J lost 0; bases outside the gene matches: 10. Germline assignment: CDR1 MGHRA and CDR2 YSYEKL. This CDR3 comprises 20 residues. The CDR3, as DNA: TGCGCCAGCAGCCAAGAAATAGGGGCCACAGGGGGCTCTGGGGCCAACGTCCTGACTTTC. It is translated as CASSQEIGATGGSGANVLTF.

The rearrangement uses TRBV3-1 (or the pseudogene TRBV3-2) and TRBJ2-2; D not certain. Germline V gene lookup returns CDR1 LGHDT and CDR2 YNNKEL (reference sequence). The CDR3 covers 17 residues. Trimming stripped 0 bases from V and 3 bases from J, with 14 bases between. CDR3 DNA sequence: TGTGCCAGCAGCCAAGAGTTGCAACTATATGACACCGGGGAGCTGTTTTTT. Translated: CASSQELQLYDTGELFF.

The chain couples TRBV3-1 (or the pseudogene TRBV3-2) to TRBJ2-7; 9 bases are shared with TRBD1. With V trimmed by 5 bases and J by 4 bases, 3 bases remained unmatched. This CDR3 spans 13 amino acids. Germline V gene lookup returns CDR1 LGHDT and CDR2 YNNKEL (reference sequence). This chain's CDR3 is CASSGQGTYEQYF. Written as DNA, the CDR3 is TGTGCCAGCAGCGGACAGGGGACATACGAGCAGTACTTC.

V gene TRBV3-1 (or the pseudogene TRBV3-2) combines with J gene TRBJ1-2, with a tentative D call TRBD1 (5 bases). Trimming took 4 bases from V and 4 from J, leaving 10 bases between them. The CDR3 length is 13 residues. CDR1 is LGHDT and CDR2 is YNNKEL in the germline V gene (reference sequence). CDR3: CASSPQGPYGYTF. CDR3 nucleotides: TGTGCCAGCAGCCCCCAGGGTCCCTATGGCTACACCTTC.